This T cell receptor beta chain was obtained from a study of T cells expressing NK-cell markers. As for the study in general: HCMV seropositivity marked most of the eight sequenced donors; one was seronegative. Study-wide findings and caveats: About 1.0-7.5% of CD8+ T cells in several donors belonged to dominant NKG2C+ clonotypes. These same clonotypes (in several donors) also led the CD3+CD56-NKG2C+ fraction.

This CDR3 has 17 residues. Germline-derived CDR1 and CDR2 are LNHDA and SQIVND (reference sequence). cDNA encoding TCR beta was synthesized via 5'RACE template switching incorporating UMIs. TCRdb re-analyzed the 5' RACE reads; it lists each CDR3 protein once, without DNA. The sample holds about 180,000 distinct CDR3 sequences. Worth noting for this clonotype: Its antigen is undetermined.

The sequence derives from a man aged 18 to 69 in good health. The chain joins TRBV19 to TRBJ2-2. Sample: blood T cells: a sorted CD56 or NKG2C T cell subset, CD4+ or CD8+ T cells, or bulk PBMC T cells (not recorded which). CDR3: CASSISLDGANTGELFF. Complete variable domain (other parts from reference TRBV19 and TRBJ2-2): DGGITQSPKYLFRKEGQNVTLSCEQNLNHDAMYWYRQDPGQGLRLIYYSQIVNDFQKGDIAEGYSVSREKKESFPLTVTSAQKNPTAFYLCASSISLDGANTGELFFGEGSRLTVL.